The rows below give T cell receptor beta chains drawn from one sample of a study of T cell clusters in autoimmune cytopenias. Each CDR3 protein gets one entry in TCRdb, which reprocessed the multiplex PCR reads and gives no DNA. Its table lists several thousand distinct CDR3 sequences. These data were also reused for a study on T cell repertoires in aging, cancer and after chemotherapy.

The sample comprised peripheral blood. The receptors originated from a human donor in good health. Each CDR3 is given with its conserved first and last residue. The size entry is marked missing in some rows and otherwise reads once, few, many or a size class.

j_gene,v_gene,abundance,CDR3aa
TRBJ2-3,TRBV29-1,medium-sized,CSDLDTSTDTQYF
TRBJ2-7,TRBV19,medium-sized,CASSILAGGYEQYF
TRBJ2-7,TRBV6-1,.,CASSLRLSGAYEQYF
TRBJ2-1,TRBV27,medium-sized,CASSLSAGTEYNEQFF
TRBJ2-1,TRBV13,.,CASSFWTFYNEQFF
TRBJ1-2,TRBV19,medium-sized,CASSMRGGLRNGYTF
TRBJ1-1,TRBV5-6,.,CASSLQTGLGTEAFF
TRBJ2-5,TRBV27,.,CASSGTSGGGGETQYF
TRBJ2-7,TRBV19,.,CASSIGRYEQYF
TRBJ1-2,TRBV27,.,CASSPGGSGGGYTF